The next 4 T cell receptor beta chains were all read from a single sample in a study of blood T cell repertoires in COVID-19. Sequencing was performed with immunoSEQ multiplex PCR; in TCRdb, only in-frame clones are kept and a portion is missing. The sample lists 90,000 to 130,000 clones, 65% to 80% occurring once. Sequencing was done on a sample of peripheral blood. Receptors originate from a woman aged 55-70 years with acute or convalescent COVID-19.

The chain carries TRBV5-4 and TRBJ1-3, with 10 bases identical to TRBD1. CDR1 SGHNT and CDR2 YYREEE come from the germline V gene (reference sequence). The CDR3 is made up of 15 amino acids. Trimming cost V 4 bases and J 4 bases; bases outside gene matches: 5. The CDR3 DNA reads TGTGCCAGCAGCATTCCGGGACAGGGGGGAAACACCATATATTTT. Protein product: CASSIPGQGGNTIYF.

The chain joins TRBV9 to TRBJ1-5; 8 bases fit TRBD1. In germline, CDR1 is SGDLS, CDR2 YYNGEE. The V gene end was trimmed by 7 bases and the J gene end by 5 bases; junction bases not matched to a gene: 8. The CDR3 runs 14 residues. CDR3 sequence: CASGWGTGDQPQHF. CDR3 nucleotide sequence: TGTGCCAGCGGATGGGGGACAGGAGATCAGCCCCAGCATTTT.

The CDR3 here is CASSNPGDIGYEQYF. In DNA, the CDR3 is TGTGCCAGCAGCAACCCCGGGGACATCGGCTACGAGCAGTACTTC. The V and J genes are TRBV7-9 and TRBJ2-7; D is possibly TRBD1 (6 bases). The ends were cut back, 5 bases at V and 3 bases at J, with 17 bases in the middle. Per the germline V gene, CDR1 is SEHNR and CDR2 is FQNEAQ (reference sequence). CDR3 length: 15 residues.

V usage is TRBV9 and J usage is TRBJ2-7; a possible D gene is TRBD2 (6 bases). With 3 bases removed from V and 0 bases from J, the gap between germline ends came to 13 bases. The CDR3 covers 15 residues. In germline, CDR1 is SGDLS, CDR2 YYNGEE. CDR3 protein: CASSAAGPSSYEQYF. The CDR3 bases are TGTGCCAGCAGCGCTGCGGGGCCTTCCTCCTACGAGCAGTACTTC.